This TCR beta chain originates from a study of cytomegalovirus exposure and HLA in healthy donors (dated by TCRdb to the late 2010s). A note on the overall study: An earlier analysis of roughly 500 of the donors reported approximately 270 Gb of sequence data and around 110 million unique TCR beta sequences from 190 million or so T cells. The study profiled the T cell repertoires of under 850 subjects by immunosequencing and related them to cytomegalovirus serostatus. An early release covering roughly 600 HLA-typed donors comprised about 300 gigabases of sequencing data and approximately 80 million unique TCR sequences. A separate validation cohort of over 95 different subjects was used in addition to the roughly 670-subject first cohort. In an earlier analysis of several hundred of the donors, high-throughput TCR beta sequencing was used to judge whether each TCR beta V gene segment behaved as functional or pseudogenic. Because of strong linkage in the cohort, a few DR-DQ haplotypes were treated as single units for association and clustering. The study aimed to test whether signatures of past pathogen exposure could be identified by cataloging public T cell receptors. In a later genetic analysis, genome-wide SNP genotypes for about three fifths of the roughly 670 donors were used, and that subset was treated as a discovery cohort. Class I and class II HLA loci were covered by the typing at four-digit resolution. Donor age, sex, ethnicity and CMV serostatus were collected together with the repertoire data. Among a few hundred genotyped donors of the cohort, an average of approximately 240,000 unique TCR beta nucleotide sequences were sequenced per donor, 15% to 20% of them non-productive. Among the 398 genotyped donors, more than 70% belonged to the genetic ancestry cluster associated with self-reported Caucasian donors. All discovery cohort repertoires had been generated on a single sequencing platform. Typing coverage varied by locus: roughly 620-640 donors for A, B, C, DRB1 and DQB1; more than 500 for DQA1; about 590 for DPA1; 450 to 480 for DPB1. A later analysis re-examined previously published TCR beta repertoires from over 500 donors and added high-resolution HLA genotyping to investigate patterns of TCR occurrence. The study combined high-throughput TCR immunosequencing, statistical association of individual TCRs with disease status, and machine learning to predict cytomegalovirus infection status. In the later analysis, no new phenotypic data were used to find candidate immune exposures; instead, reliance was placed on TCR beta sequences and their occurrence across donors. Study-level results and caveats: In a later analysis, some 18,000 TCR beta sequences were associated with specific HLA alleles at a false discovery rate of 0.05. In an earlier analysis of a few hundred of the donors, most TCR beta V segments were observed in productive rearrangements about 90% or about 30% of the time, broadly matching IMGT annotations. Assigning TCR associations to individual alleles was difficult when HLA alleles, especially DR and DQ, strongly co-occurred. The cohort was sequenced for TCR beta chains only, and without alpha or paired-chain data the features that could be detected were limited. Some IMGT-functional V segments, including TRBV6-2 and TRBV6-3, could not be told apart with the 87-base-pair reads, so those segments were excluded. Compared with the roughly 700-donor mean, donors in an Asian-associated ancestry cluster had fewer N-insertions in productive TCRs, according to a later genetic analysis. Correlated functional status among segregating V segments might reflect linkage disequilibrium, but an unknown experimental factor could not be ruled out. In a later analysis, TCR association rates were found to vary across HLA loci, with the most associated TCRs seen for DRB1 alleles and the fewest for HLA-C alleles. A further reported finding was that TCR beta sequences accurately predicted the HLA-A and HLA-B alleles for most subjects in the first cohort. The authors suggested that the approach could potentially be generalized to other disease states and immunological phenotypes. Because HLA typing was missing for some donors at each locus, association tests included only the typed subset. A cluster of highly shared sequence variants was judged likely to represent a technical artifact of the sequencing pipeline. While some public TCRs were present in many individuals, most TCR sequences turned up only very rarely across donors. Roughly uniform sequencing depth across donors was assumed in presence/absence analyses, although this assumption may not hold. Cytomegalovirus status was reported to be diagnosed by the classifier with high specificity and sensitivity in both the original and validation cohorts. An association between a missense DCLRE1C variant and V-gene and J-gene trimming of TCR beta chains was found in a later genetic analysis and replicated in an independent cohort. Because counts were too low, fewer than 20 rarely observed V segments, including chromosome 9 orphons, were excluded from the earlier analysis of about 500 of the donors. CMV serostatus was the only immune exposure information available for the cohort. The study gave a list of 150 to 200 TCR beta chains associated with cytomegalovirus. In a later analysis, several top co-occurrence clusters were reported to appear linked to parvovirus B19, influenza, CMV and Epstein-Barr virus. Three of the identified cytomegalovirus-associated TCR beta chains were confirmed in vitro to be specific for cytomegalovirus antigens. Most CMV-associated TCR beta chains appeared to be HLA-restricted in a later analysis, and the HLA associations seemed to be driven largely by CMV exposure. In a later analysis, HLA-associated TCR beta chains were found to be more clonally expanded and to have lower generation probabilities than equally common non-associated chains.

Taken from the germline V gene, the CDR1 and CDR2 loops are SGHNT and YENEEA. V is reduced by 5 bases and J by 6 bases, leaving a spacing of 19 bases between them. The CDR3 covers 15 residues, taking in both the cysteine and the phenylalanine. Just the 45-base CDR3 DNA is kept, in frame starting at base 1. The method behind the library was the immunoSEQ multiplex PCR assay. For the multiplex PCR, a mixture combining 60 forward primers for TCR Vbeta segments and 13 reverse primers for TCR Jbeta segments was used. The CDR3 region of rearranged TCR beta genes was amplified from genomic DNA with a multiplex PCR assay. Amplified TCR beta libraries were sequenced as 87-base-pair reads on the Illumina HiSeq System. Processing in the source paper ran as follows. Across the 640 or so repertoires, a later analysis counted 78 million or so unique TCR beta chains, approximately 12 million of which were shared by at least two donors. Raw reads were error-corrected and collapsed into unique sequences with a nearest-neighbor algorithm that merged closely related sequences to remove PCR and sequencing errors. To assign V, D and J gene segments, CDR3 sequences were aligned to IMGT reference sequences. For a sequence to be retained, at least a six-nucleotide match to both a V gene segment and a J gene segment was required. A rearrangement was called productive if the CDR3 had no stop codons and remained in frame with V and J, and every other rearrangement was called non-productive. CDR3 was defined by IMGT convention, running from the second conserved V-encoded cysteine to the conserved J-encoded phenylalanine. The earlier analysis of about 610 of the donors excluded any sequence lacking an unambiguous match to a single V gene segment. An earlier analysis of almost 600 of the donors classified V segments as functional when productive rearrangements were above 56.7% and as segregating when the standard deviation between donors was above 5%. A statistical classification framework was developed to diagnose cytomegalovirus status using the catalog of TCR beta chain sequences. A later analysis assigned V and J genes by comparing TCR nucleotide sequences with IMGT/GENE-DB human TR gene sequences. In a later analysis, CDR3 sequences and most-parsimonious VDJ recombination scenarios were assigned using the TCRdist pipeline. In a later analysis, each TCR beta chain was defined by its CDR3 amino acid sequence together with its V-gene family, and reads without a unique V-gene family were excluded. In a later analysis, 500 to 650 highly shared, low-generation-probability nucleotide sequences were removed to address suspected cross-contamination and a sequencing artifact. In a later analysis, a clonal expansion index was calculated for each public chain from normalized within-repertoire ranks of inferred template counts. In a later analysis, generation probabilities were computed with a VDJ recombination model fitted to out-of-frame rearrangements, and the resulting probabilities were checked against IGoR. A later analysis scored TCR-TCR, TCR-HLA and TCR-CMV co-occurrence with hypergeometric tests, applying a repertoire-size bias correction to TCR pairs. False discovery rates were estimated in a later analysis by permuting HLA or CMV assignments 20 times. A later analysis grouped co-occurring TCRs with DBSCAN, adding TCRdist sequence similarity when clustering within HLA-allele-positive subsets. Repertoires with fewer than 30,000 or more than 120,000 public chains, plus five repertoires with anomalous nucleotide sharing, were excluded from co-occurrence clustering. TCRdb obtained this table from immuneACCESS and retained in-frame rearrangements with V and J assigned. These tables miss some clones; where compared with another copy, unresolved V genes account for less than half of the shortfall, and the remainder is unexplained. V, J and clone size are those of that table, while D and trimming were read from the DNA. The sample table includes tens of thousands of clones. The leading ten clones occupy 15% of the sample.

A word on this clone: The target of this receptor is not known.

In total, 666 healthy bone marrow donors made up the cohort. Cohort members were all nominally healthy when sampled, although unrecorded immune exposures were likely present. The donor was CMV seropositive and belonged to the group of over 250 seropositive cohort members. A peripheral blood sample was collected from each donor, and TCR beta sequencing was performed on peripheral blood mononuclear cells. Genomic DNA extraction from the blood cell samples was performed with the Qiagen DNeasy Blood Extraction Kit. What was sequenced was PBMCs. The source is a man in his fifties in good health and CMV-seropositive. The chain couples TRBV11-3 to TRBJ1-2; the best D guess is TRBD1, with 5 bases matching. The bases read TGTGCCAGCAGCCCCCTCTCCGGGGGTTCGGATGGCTACACCTTC. Translated, this is CASSPLSGGSDGYTF.